The 19 T cell receptor beta chains below come from one sample, sequenced in a study of early T cells in non-severe SARS-CoV-2 infection. TCRdb fed the 5' RACE reads into MiXCR, producing one record per CDR3 protein. The data show over 95,000 distinct CDR3 sequences, over 15% seen once. Sequenced sample: whole blood. The receptors come from an adult who was a healthcare worker with PCR-confirmed SARS-CoV-2 infection or an uninfected control (not recorded which).

This clonotype was seen only a few times. The chain combines TRBV14 with TRBJ2-7; 8 bases line up with TRBD1. CDR1 is SGHDN, CDR2 FVKESK, per germline. This CDR3 spans 15 amino acids. J gave up 3 bases and V 3 bases, and 7 bases lay outside the gene matches. The CDR3 region has the DNA TGTGCCAGCAGCCATGCCGGACAGGGCTTCTACGAGCAGTACTTC. Translated: CASSHAGQGFYEQYF.

This rearrangement joins TRBV19 to TRBJ2-7; no firm D call. Trimming left V 3 bases short and J 3 bases short, with 12 bases between. This CDR3 spans 14 amino acids. From germline, CDR1 is LNHDA and CDR2 SQIVND (reference sequence). CDR3 bases: TGTGCCAGTAGTATTCGAGGAAAGAGCTACGAGCAGTACTTC. The encoded protein is CASSIRGKSYEQYF.

This clonotype has at least ten counts. V gene TRBV10-2 combines with J gene TRBJ1-2; maybe TRBD1 (6 bases). V lost 7 bases, J lost 0 bases, and 12 bases lay in between. This CDR3 comprises 14 residues. Per germline, CDR1 WSHSY and CDR2 SAAADI. The CDR3 bases are TGCGCCAGCACTTTGGACAGCTCTAACTATGGCTACACCTTC. Protein product: CASTLDSSNYGYTF.

This clonotype was counted only a few times. V is TRBV12-3 or TRBV12-4 and J is TRBJ2-3; 7 positions match TRBD2. V shed 3 bases, J shed 0 bases, and the junction held 6 bases outside the gene matches. The length of the CDR3 is 16 residues. CDR3 sequence: CASSFGGNPSTDTQYF. As DNA, the CDR3 is TGTGCCAGCAGTTTCGGGGGGAATCCTAGCACAGATACGCAGTATTTT.

This clonotype was seen a few times. The chain uses TRBV11-2 and TRBJ1-1; D is ambiguous. This CDR3 comprises 13 residues. CDR1 SGHAT and CDR2 FQNNGV come from the germline V gene. Trimming cost V 2 bases and J 0 bases, with 4 bases left between them. CDR3 amino acids: CASSLSMNTEAFF. The CDR3 bases are TGTGCCAGCAGCTTAAGTATGAACACTGAAGCTTTCTTT.

There are many counts of this clonotype. V is TRBV12-3 or TRBV12-4 and J is TRBJ2-7, with 9 nucleotides matching TRBD1. With V trimmed by 6 bases and J by 11 bases, 5 bases remained unmatched. The CDR3 is made up of 11 amino acids. For the CDR3, the DNA is TGTGCCAGCAGCCTCGGACAGGGGAAGTACTTC. This translates into CASSLGQGKYF.

V gene TRBV7-8 combines with J gene TRBJ2-3; 7 nucleotides align to TRBD2. CDR1 is SGHVS and CDR2 is FQNEAQ in the germline V gene. J was trimmed by 6 bases and V by 3 bases; bases with no gene match: 12. This CDR3 has 16 amino acids. CDR3 sequence: CASSFSERGKGDTQYF. The CDR3 coding sequence is TGTGCCAGCAGCTTTTCTGAGCGGGGAAAGGGGGATACGCAGTATTTT.

This clonotype was counted a few times. V usage is TRBV25-1 and J usage is TRBJ2-3; D not resolved. The CDR3 has 16 amino acids. The germline CDR1 and CDR2 sequences are MGHDK and SYGVNS. V lost 0 bases and J lost 2, with 12 bases in between. This CDR3 reads CASSEYYQTYTDTQYF. The DNA for the CDR3 is TGTGCCAGCAGTGAATACTACCAGACCTACACAGATACGCAGTATTTT.

CDR3 loop: CATSDLGPLGTDTQYF. CDR3 in DNA: TGTGCCACCAGTGATCTAGGGCCACTCGGGACAGATACGCAGTATTTT. V gene TRBV24-1 combines with J gene TRBJ2-3, with no clear D. Germline CDR1 KGHDR, CDR2 SFDVKD. CDR3 length: 16 residues. Between the trimmed V and J ends, which lost 3 bases and 3 bases, there was a span of 15 bases.

The chain combines TRBV19 with TRBJ1-3; D call uncertain. The CDR3 has 14 residues. The ends were cut back, 3 bases at V and 2 bases at J, with 8 bases in the middle. The germline CDR1 and CDR2 sequences are LNHDA and SQIVND (reference sequence). The CDR3 DNA reads TGTGCCAGTAGTATTTCGGGGACTGGAAACACCATATATTTT. Translating gives CASSISGTGNTIYF.

This clonotype was detected many times. The gene calls are TRBV13 and TRBJ2-4; possibly TRBD1 for D (5 bases). This CDR3 has 14 amino acids. The germline gives CDR1 PRHDT, CDR2 FYEKMQ (reference sequence). The V and J ends lost 1 base and 7 bases respectively, with 11 bases between them. The CDR3: CASSLDRQGNIQYF. DNA for the CDR3: TGTGCCAGCAGCTTAGATCGGCAGGGCAACATTCAGTACTTC. The complete variable domain, with remaining parts taken from reference TRBV13 and TRBJ2-4, reads AAGVIQSPRHLIKEKRETATLKCYPIPRHDTVYWYQQGPGQDPQFLISFYEKMQSDKGSIPDRFSAQQFSDYHSELNMSSLELGDSALYFCASSLDRQGNIQYFGAGTRLSVL.

The chain recombines TRBV10-2 with TRBJ2-7; D is perhaps TRBD2 (5 bases). The CDR3 runs to 15 residues. Between the trimmed V and J ends, which lost 3 bases and 5 bases, there was a span of 17 bases. Per germline, CDR1 WSHSY and CDR2 SAAADI. The DNA for the CDR3 is TGCGCCAGCAGTGAAGACCAAGGACTCCCCAACGAGCAGTACTTC. Amino acid sequence: CASSEDQGLPNEQYF.

Concerning this clonotype: No conserved phenylalanine or tryptophan ends this CDR3, so it is likely a read error. The chain is built from TRBV6-2 or TRBV6-3 and TRBJ2-7; no definite D call. The CDR3 consists of 13 residues. Germline V gives CDR1 MNHEY, CDR2 SVGEGT. V lost 2 bases to trimming and J lost 3 bases, with 8 bases between them. The CDR3 is CASSYVGLYEQYI. The CDR3 bases are TGTGCCAGCAGTTACGTCGGCCTCTACGAGCAGTACATC.

The genes are TRBV10-3 and TRBJ2-3; unclear D gene. CDR3 length equals 14 residues. Germline values: CDR1 ENHRY, CDR2 SYGVKD. V was pared by 0 bases and J by 2 bases, with 6 bases between. The CDR3 nucleotides read TGTGCCATCAGTGAGTCGGGCCACACAGATACGCAGTATTTT. It yields the protein CAISESGHTDTQYF.

The chain links TRBV7-9 to TRBJ2-7; either TRBD1 or TRBD2 may supply D (5 bases each). The CDR3 loop spans 15 amino acids. With 5 bases removed from V and 4 bases from J, the gap between germline ends came to 18 bases. Germline lookup yields CDR1 SEHNR and CDR2 FQNEAQ (reference sequence). The CDR3 coding sequence is TGTGCCAGCAGCCCACGGGGCAGGTCGAGGTACGAGCAGTACTTC. This encodes CASSPRGRSRYEQYF.

This clonotype showed up just a few times. The chain joins TRBV19 to TRBJ1-5; D gene unclear. Germline V gene lookup returns CDR1 LNHDA and CDR2 SQIVND (reference sequence). This CDR3 contains 17 residues. The ends were cut back, 7 bases at V and 2 bases at J, with 21 bases in the middle. In nucleotides, the CDR3 is TGTGCCAGTAAGCAAGGGCGGAGGATTCGGGGCAATCAGCCCCAGCATTTT. It translates to CASKQGRRIRGNQPQHF.

The CDR3 here is CASSPRQGGDTEAFF. Here the CDR3 DNA reads TGTGCCAGCAGTCCCCGACAGGGGGGAGACACTGAAGCTTTCTTT. This rearrangement joins TRBV12-3 or TRBV12-4 to TRBJ1-1, with 9 bases that match TRBD1. V dropped 5 bases and J dropped 3; count of bases not matched to a gene: 7. The CDR3 extends over 15 amino acids.

The chain is built from TRBV10-3 and TRBJ2-7, with 8 bases fitting TRBD1. The CDR3 has 13 residues. Trimming took 10 bases from V and 4 from J; bases not matched to a gene: 9. Germline V gives CDR1 ENHRY, CDR2 SYGVKD. The CDR3, as DNA: TGTGCCACTAACCCAGGGGGCAGGTACGAGCAGTACTTC. The encoded protein is CATNPGGRYEQYF.

This clonotype was detected ten times or more. In DNA form, the CDR3 reads TGTGCCAGCCTCAGTACAGGGGGCTATGGCTACACCTTC. It specifies CASLSTGGYGYTF. The genes are TRBV25-1 and TRBJ1-2, with TRBD1 identical over 8 bases. V shed 8 bases and J 4 bases; nucleotides not matched to a gene: 6. CDR3 length: 13 residues. Germline CDR1 MGHDK, CDR2 SYGVNS.